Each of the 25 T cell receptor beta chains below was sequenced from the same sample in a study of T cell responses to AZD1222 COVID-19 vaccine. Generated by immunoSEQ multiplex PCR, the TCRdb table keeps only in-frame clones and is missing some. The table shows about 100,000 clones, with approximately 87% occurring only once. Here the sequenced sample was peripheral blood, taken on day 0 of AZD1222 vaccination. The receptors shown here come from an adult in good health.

The CDR3 nucleotides read TGCGCCAGCAGCAGAGGCCAAGTCATGAACACTGAAGCTTTCTTT. It is translated as CASSRGQVMNTEAFF. This chain connects TRBV5-1 to TRBJ1-1; D uncertain. V lost 4 bases to trimming and J lost 0 bases, with 13 bases between them. CDR1 is SGHRS and CDR2 is YFSETQ in the germline V gene. CDR3 size: 15 residues. The complete variable domain, with remaining parts taken from reference TRBV5-1 and TRBJ1-1, reads KAGVTQTPRYLIKTRGQQVTLSCSPISGHRSVSWYQQTPGQGLQFLFEYFSETQRNKGNFPGRFSGRQFSNSRSEMNVSTLELGDSALYLCASSRGQVMNTEAFFGQGTRLTVV.

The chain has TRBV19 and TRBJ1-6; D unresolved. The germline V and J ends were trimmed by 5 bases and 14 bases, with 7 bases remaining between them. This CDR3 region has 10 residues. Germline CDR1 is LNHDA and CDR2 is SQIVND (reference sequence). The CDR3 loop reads CASSLGTLHF. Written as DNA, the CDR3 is TGTGCCAGTAGTCTAGGGACCCTCCACTTT.

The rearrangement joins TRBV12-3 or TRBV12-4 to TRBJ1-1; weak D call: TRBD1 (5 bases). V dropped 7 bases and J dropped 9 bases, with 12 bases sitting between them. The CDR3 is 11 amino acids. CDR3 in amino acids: CASTLRTKAFF. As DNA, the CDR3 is TGTGCCAGCACCCTAAGGACAAAAGCTTTCTTT.

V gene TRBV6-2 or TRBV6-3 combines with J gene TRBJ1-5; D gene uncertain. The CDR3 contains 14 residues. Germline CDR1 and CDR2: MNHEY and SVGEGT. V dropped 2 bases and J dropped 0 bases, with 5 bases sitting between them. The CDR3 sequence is CASSYMVSNQPQHF. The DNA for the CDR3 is TGTGCCAGCAGTTACATGGTTAGCAATCAGCCCCAGCATTTT.

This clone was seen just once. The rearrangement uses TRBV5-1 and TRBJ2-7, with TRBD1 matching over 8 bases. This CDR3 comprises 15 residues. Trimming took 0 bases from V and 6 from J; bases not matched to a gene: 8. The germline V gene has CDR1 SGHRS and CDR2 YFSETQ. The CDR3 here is CASSLEGGQAREQYF. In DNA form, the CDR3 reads TGCGCCAGCAGCTTGGAGGGGGGACAGGCACGCGAGCAGTACTTC. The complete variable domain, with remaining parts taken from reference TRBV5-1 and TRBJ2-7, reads KAGVTQTPRYLIKTRGQQVTLSCSPISGHRSVSWYQQTPGQGLQFLFEYFSETQRNKGNFPGRFSGRQFSNSRSEMNVSTLELGDSALYLCASSLEGGQAREQYFGPGTRLTVT.

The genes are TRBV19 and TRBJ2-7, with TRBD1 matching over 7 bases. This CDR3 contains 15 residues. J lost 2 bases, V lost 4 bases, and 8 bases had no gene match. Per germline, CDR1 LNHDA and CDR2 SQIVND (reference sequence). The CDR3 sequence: CASSTAGTVPYEQYF. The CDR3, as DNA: TGTGCCAGTAGTACGGCTGGGACAGTACCCTACGAGCAGTACTTC.

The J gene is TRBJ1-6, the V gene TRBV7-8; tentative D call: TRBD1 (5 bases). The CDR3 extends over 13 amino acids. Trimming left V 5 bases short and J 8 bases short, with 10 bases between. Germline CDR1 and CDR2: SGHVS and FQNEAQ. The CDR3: CASSLRTYSPLHF. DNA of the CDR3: TGTGCCAGCAGCCTCCGGACATATTCACCCCTCCACTTT.

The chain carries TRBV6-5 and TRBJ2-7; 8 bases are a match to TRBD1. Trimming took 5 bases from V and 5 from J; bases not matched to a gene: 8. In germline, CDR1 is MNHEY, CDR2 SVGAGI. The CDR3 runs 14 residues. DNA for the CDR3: TGTGCCAGCAGTAAGGACAGGGTGATACACGAGCAGTACTTC. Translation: CASSKDRVIHEQYF.

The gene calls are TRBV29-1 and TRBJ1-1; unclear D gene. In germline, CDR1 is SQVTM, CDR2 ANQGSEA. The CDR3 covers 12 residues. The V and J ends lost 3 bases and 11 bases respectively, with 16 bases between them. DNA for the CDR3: TGCAGCGTTGATGAAGGCGCTAAGCACGCTTTCTTT. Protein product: CSVDEGAKHAFF.

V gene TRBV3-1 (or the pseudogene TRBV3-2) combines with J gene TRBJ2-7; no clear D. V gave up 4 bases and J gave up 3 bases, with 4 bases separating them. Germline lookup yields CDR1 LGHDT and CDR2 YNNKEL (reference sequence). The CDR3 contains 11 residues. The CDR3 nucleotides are TGTGCCAGCAGCCTGAGCTACGAGCAGTACTTC. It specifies CASSLSYEQYF.

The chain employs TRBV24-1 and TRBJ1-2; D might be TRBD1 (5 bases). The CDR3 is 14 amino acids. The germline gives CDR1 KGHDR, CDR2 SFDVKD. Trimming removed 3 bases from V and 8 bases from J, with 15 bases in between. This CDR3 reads CATSDTGQVDGYTF. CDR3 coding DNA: TGTGCCACCAGTGATACGGGGCAGGTAGACGGCTACACCTTC.

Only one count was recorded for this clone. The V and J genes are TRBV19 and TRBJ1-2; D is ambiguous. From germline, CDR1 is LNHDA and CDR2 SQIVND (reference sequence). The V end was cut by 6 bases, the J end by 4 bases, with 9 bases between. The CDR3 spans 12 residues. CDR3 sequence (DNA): TGTGCCAGTAGCCGGCAGAGCTATGGCTACACCTTC. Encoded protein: CASSRQSYGYTF.

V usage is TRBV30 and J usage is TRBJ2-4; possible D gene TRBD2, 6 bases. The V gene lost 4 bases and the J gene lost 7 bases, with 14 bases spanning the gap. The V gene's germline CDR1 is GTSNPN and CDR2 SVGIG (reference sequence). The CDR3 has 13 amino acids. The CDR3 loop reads CAWTGLANNIQYF. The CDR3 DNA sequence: TGTGCCTGGACCGGGCTAGCGAACAACATTCAGTACTTC.

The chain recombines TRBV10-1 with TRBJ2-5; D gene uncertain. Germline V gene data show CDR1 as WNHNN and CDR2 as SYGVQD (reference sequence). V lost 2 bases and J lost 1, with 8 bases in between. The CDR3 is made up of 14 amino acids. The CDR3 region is CASSENVGQETQYF. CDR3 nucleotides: TGCGCCAGCAGTGAGAACGTCGGCCAAGAGACCCAGTACTTC.

The CDR3 DNA follows: TGTGCCACCAGCAGAGGAATGGGGGGCGCGGGCACTGAAGCTTTCTTT. Translation gives CATSRGMGGAGTEAFF. The V and J genes are TRBV15 and TRBJ1-1; perhaps TRBD1 as D (6 bases). The CDR3 has 16 amino acids. Germline CDR1 reads LNHNV; CDR2 reads YYDKDF (reference sequence). Trimming shortened V by 1 base and J by 4 bases, and 16 bases separated the two germline ends.

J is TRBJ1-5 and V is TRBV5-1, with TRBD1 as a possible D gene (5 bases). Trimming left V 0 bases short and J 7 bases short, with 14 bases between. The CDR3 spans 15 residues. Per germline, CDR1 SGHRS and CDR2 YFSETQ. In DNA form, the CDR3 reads TGCGCCAGCAGCTTGGGGGGACCCGGGAAGCAGCCCCAGCATTTT. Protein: CASSLGGPGKQPQHF.

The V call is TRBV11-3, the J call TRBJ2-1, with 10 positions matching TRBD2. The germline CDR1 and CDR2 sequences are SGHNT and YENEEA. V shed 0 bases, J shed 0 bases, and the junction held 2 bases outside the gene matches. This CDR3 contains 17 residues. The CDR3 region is CASSLEAGGSSYNEQFF. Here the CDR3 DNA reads TGTGCCAGCAGCTTAGAAGCGGGGGGGAGCTCCTACAATGAGCAGTTCTTC.

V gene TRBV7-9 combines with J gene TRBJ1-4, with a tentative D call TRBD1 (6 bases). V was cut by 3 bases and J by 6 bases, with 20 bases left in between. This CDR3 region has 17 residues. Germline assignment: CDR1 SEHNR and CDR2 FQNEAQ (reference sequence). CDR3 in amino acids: CASSLGTQQGVYEKLFF. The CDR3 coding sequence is TGTGCCAGCAGCTTGGGGACACAACAAGGAGTATATGAAAAACTGTTTTTT. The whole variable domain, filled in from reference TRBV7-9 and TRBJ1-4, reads DTGVSQNPRHKITKRGQNVTFRCDPISEHNRLYWYRQTLGQGPEFLTYFQNEAQLEKSRLLSDRFSAERPKGSFSTLEIQRTEQGDSAMYLCASSLGTQQGVYEKLFFGSGTQLSVL.

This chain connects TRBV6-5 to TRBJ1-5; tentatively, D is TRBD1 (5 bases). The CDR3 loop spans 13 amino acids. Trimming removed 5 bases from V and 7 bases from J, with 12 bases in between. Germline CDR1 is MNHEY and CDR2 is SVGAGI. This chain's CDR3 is CASSTGMGQPQHF. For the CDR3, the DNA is TGTGCCAGCAGTACAGGTATGGGACAGCCCCAGCATTTT.

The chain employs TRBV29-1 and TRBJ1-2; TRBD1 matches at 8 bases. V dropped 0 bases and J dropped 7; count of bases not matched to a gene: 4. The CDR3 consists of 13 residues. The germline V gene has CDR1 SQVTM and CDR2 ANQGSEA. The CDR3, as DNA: TGCAGCGTTGAAGACAGGGGGCAAGGTGGCTACACCTTC. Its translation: CSVEDRGQGGYTF.

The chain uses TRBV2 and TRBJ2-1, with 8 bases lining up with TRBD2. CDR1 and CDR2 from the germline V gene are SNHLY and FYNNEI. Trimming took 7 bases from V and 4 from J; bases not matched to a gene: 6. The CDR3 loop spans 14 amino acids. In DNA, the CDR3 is TGTGCCAGCAACCAGCGGGAGTTATACAATGAGCAGTTCTTC. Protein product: CASNQRELYNEQFF.

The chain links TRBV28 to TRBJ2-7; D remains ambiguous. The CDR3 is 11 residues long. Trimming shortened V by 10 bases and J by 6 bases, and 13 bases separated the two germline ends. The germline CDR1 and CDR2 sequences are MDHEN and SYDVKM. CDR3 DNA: TGTGCCACTGCATCCGTAGGCGAGCAGTACTTC. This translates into CATASVGEQYF.

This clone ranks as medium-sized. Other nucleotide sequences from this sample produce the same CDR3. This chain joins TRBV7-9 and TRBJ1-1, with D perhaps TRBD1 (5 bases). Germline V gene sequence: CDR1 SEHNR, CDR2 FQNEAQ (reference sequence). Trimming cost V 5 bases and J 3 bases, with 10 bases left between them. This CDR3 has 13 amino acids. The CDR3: CASSPPGDTEAFF. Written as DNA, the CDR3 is TGTGCCAGCAGCCCCCCGGGGGACACTGAAGCTTTCTTT.

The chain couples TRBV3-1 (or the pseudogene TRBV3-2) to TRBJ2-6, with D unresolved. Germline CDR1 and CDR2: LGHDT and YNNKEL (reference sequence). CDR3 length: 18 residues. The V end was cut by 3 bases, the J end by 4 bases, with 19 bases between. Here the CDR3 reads CASSHHGLYGSGANVLTF. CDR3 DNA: TGTGCCAGCAGCCACCACGGCCTGTACGGGTCCGGGGCCAACGTCCTGACTTTC.

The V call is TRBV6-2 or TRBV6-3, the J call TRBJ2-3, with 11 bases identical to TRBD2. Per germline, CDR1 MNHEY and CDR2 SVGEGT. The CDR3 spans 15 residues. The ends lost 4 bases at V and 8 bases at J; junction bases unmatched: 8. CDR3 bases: TGTGCCAGCAGTTTTTCGACTAGCGGGGTCGGTACGCAGTATTTT. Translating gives CASSFSTSGVGTQYF.